The source of this T cell receptor (beta chain) is a study of shared clonotypes between healthy human individuals. The protocol was immunoSEQ multiplex PCR, while the TCRdb copy is restricted to in-frame clones and leaves out a portion. This table has fewer than 550,000 clones, over 75% appearing once. This clone was detected a few times. No antigen is known for it. The CDR3 is made up of 14 amino acids. Looked up from germline, CDR1 is SGHAT and CDR2 is FQNNGV. V was pared by 0 bases and J by 6 bases, with 9 bases between. Study outcomes and limitations: Clonotype sharing across donors was expected to vary with sequencing depth.

The study drew its donors from healthy HIV-negative adults without recent acute infections or vaccinations. This chain links TRBV11-2 with TRBJ1-3; D is ambiguous. Sequencing was done on a sample of PBMCs. This clonotype was sampled from a woman aged 40 to 55 in good health. Some clones in this sample may be carry-over from other donors' samples. In DNA form, the CDR3 reads TGTGCCAGCAGCTTAGATCGTGCGGAAAACACCATATATTTT. Encoded protein: CASSLDRAENTIYF.